A single sample gave rise to the 10 T cell receptor beta chains below, sequenced in a study of vaccination effects on CD4 cells after COVID-19. Profiled with immunoSEQ multiplex PCR; TCRdb holds only in-frame clones, not every one. The profile shows more than 25,000 clones, roughly 63% of them singletons. Prior to sequencing, the ViraFEST assay stimulated PBMC with viral peptide pools, which expanded the antigen-specific CD4+ T cells. Upon completion of about eleven days in culture, CD4+ T cells were isolated. Their antigens are not known. The sequencing here drew on CD4+ T cells from PBMCs cultured with HCoV-229E spike peptides, taken before COVID-19 vaccination. The receptors were gathered from a human donor who received a COVID-19 vaccine.

J is TRBJ2-5 and V is TRBV11-3; D is undetermined. Trimming pared 0 bases from V and 4 bases from J, leaving 6 bases between. Germline V gives CDR1 SGHNT, CDR2 YENEEA. The CDR3 loop spans 13 amino acids. The CDR3 region has the DNA TGTGCCAGCAGCTTAGAGTTAGCAGAGACCCAGTACTTC. Its protein product is CASSLELAETQYF.

The chain links TRBV3-1 (or the pseudogene TRBV3-2) to TRBJ1-4; D remains unclear. Trimming removed 8 bases at V and 5 bases at J, with 15 bases between. The CDR3 consists of 14 residues. Germline loops: CDR1 LGHDT, CDR2 YNNKEL (reference sequence). CDR3 protein: CASSTALLNEKLFF. The CDR3 nucleotides are TGTGCCAGCTCAACAGCCCTTTTAAATGAAAAACTGTTTTTT.

J is TRBJ2-7 and V is TRBV20-1; 10 positions agree with TRBD1. The germline V gene has CDR1 DFQATT and CDR2 SNEGSKA (reference sequence). V was clipped by 3 bases and J by 3 bases; unmatched bases: 2. This CDR3 contains 13 residues. CDR3: CSASRDRGYEQYF. The CDR3 DNA reads as TGCAGTGCTAGTAGGGACAGGGGCTACGAGCAGTACTTC.

The chain carries TRBV6-2 or TRBV6-3 and TRBJ1-5; the D gene is possibly TRBD1 (6 bases). V shed 5 bases and J shed 2 bases, with 10 bases lying between them. CDR1 is MNHEY and CDR2 is SVGEGT in the germline V gene. This CDR3 has 14 amino acids. CDR3 residues: CASSRSGGNQPQHF. DNA for the CDR3: TGTGCCAGCAGTCGCTCAGGGGGCAATCAGCCCCAGCATTTT.

This clone was detected once. This chain links TRBV29-1 with TRBJ2-1; D call uncertain. The germline CDR1 and CDR2 sequences are SQVTM and ANQGSEA. The CDR3 is 13 residues long. The V end lost 1 base, the J end lost 8 bases, and 12 bases lay between the germline ends. This CDR3 is CSVEGEIVYEQFF. CDR3 nucleotides: TGCAGCGTTGAAGGGGAAATTGTCTATGAGCAGTTCTTC.

The rearrangement uses TRBV7-2 and TRBJ1-6; D not certain. With 4 bases removed from V and 0 bases from J, the gap between germline ends came to 13 bases. The CDR3 runs 17 residues. Germline V gives CDR1 SGHTA, CDR2 FQGNSA. The CDR3 is CASSSPAGSSYNSPLHF. For the CDR3, the DNA is TGTGCCAGCAGCTCCCCAGCGGGGAGCTCCTATAATTCACCCCTCCACTTT.

The rearrangement uses TRBV7-2 and TRBJ2-1; 10 nucleotides align to TRBD2. Trimming took 6 bases from V and 4 from J; bases not matched to a gene: 18. There are 19 residues in the CDR3. Germline loops: CDR1 SGHTA, CDR2 FQGNSA. The DNA of the CDR3 is TGTGCCAGCAGAAGAAGGGTAGCGGGAGGTTGGGGGGATTACAATGAGCAGTTCTTC. It translates to CASRRRVAGGWGDYNEQFF.

The gene calls are TRBV9 and TRBJ2-3, with D possibly being TRBD1 (5 bases). V dropped 2 bases and J dropped 2 bases, with 9 bases sitting between them. CDR1 is SGDLS, CDR2 YYNGEE, per germline. The CDR3 totals 14 residues. DNA for the CDR3: TGTGCCAGCAGCGTGGGGCAGTCCACAGATACGCAGTATTTT. Its translation: CASSVGQSTDTQYF.

CDR3 protein: CAWSVGGSYTF. In DNA form, the CDR3 reads TGTGCCTGGAGTGTAGGGGGAAGCTACACCTTC. The genes are TRBV30 and TRBJ1-2; tentative D call: TRBD1 (6 bases). Looked up from germline, CDR1 is GTSNPN and CDR2 is SVGIG (reference sequence). The CDR3 is 11 residues long. V shed 0 bases and J shed 9 bases, with 8 bases lying between them. The full variable domain, with the rest looked up from reference TRBV30 and TRBJ1-2, is SQTIHQWPATLVQPVGSPLSLECTVEGTSNPNLYWYRQAAGRGLQLLFYSVGIGQISSEVPQNLSASRPQDRQFILSSKKLLLSDSGFYLCAWSVGGSYTFGSGTRLTVV.

The DNA for the CDR3 is TGTGCCATCAGCCGGACAGGGAGTAGAACTTTCTTT. Its protein product is CAISRTGSRTFF. V gene TRBV10-3 combines with J gene TRBJ1-1; 8 bases match TRBD1. The length of the CDR3 is 12 residues. J was trimmed by 12 bases and V by 6 bases; bases with no gene match: 9. Per the germline V gene, CDR1 is ENHRY and CDR2 is SYGVKD.